A single sample gave rise to the 21 T cell receptor beta chains below, sequenced in a study of shared clonotypes between healthy human individuals (TCRdb year 2020). Library preparation used the immunoSEQ multiplex PCR assay. TCRdb carries this immuneACCESS record with in-frame sequences only. Its versions omit some clonotypes, under half of them owing to an unresolved V gene in the studies checked, with the rest unexplained. The sample includes some 2 million clones, with just under 95% observed a single time. Roughly 1% of the sample is in the top ten clones. For the CD8 naive samples, CD45RO-negative cells were positively selected for CCR7, yielding a CD45RA+CCR7+ population from which TemRA cells were excluded. The sample was naive CD8+ T cells sorted from blood. The sample's cell subset or site label, decoded: CD45RA+CCR7+. These receptors were collected from a man aged 18-30 years in good health.

The V call is TRBV10-3, the J call TRBJ1-5; D remains unclear. Trimming stripped 0 bases from V and 7 bases from J, with 10 bases between. The germline V gene has CDR1 ENHRY and CDR2 SYGVKD. The length of the CDR3 is 14 residues. Here the CDR3 DNA reads TGTGCCATCAGTGAGTCGATGGGGATCCAGCCCCAGCATTTT. Translation gives CAISESMGIQPQHF.

The gene calls are TRBV19 and TRBJ2-1; 11 bases agree with TRBD2. The CDR3 is made up of 15 amino acids. Losses at the gene ends were 7 bases for V and 4 bases for J; bases not matched to a gene: 6. The germline gives CDR1 LNHDA, CDR2 SQIVND (reference sequence). The CDR3 DNA reads as TGTGCCAGTAACCATCGACTAGCGGGATACAATGAGCAGTTCTTC. Translation gives CASNHRLAGYNEQFF.

This chain links TRBV7-9 with TRBJ2-1; 10 bases agree with TRBD2. This CDR3 spans 18 amino acids. The V segment lost 1 base and the J segment 4 bases; nucleotides outside the gene matches: 10. Germline CDR1 is SEHNR and CDR2 is FQNEAQ (reference sequence). Here the CDR3 reads CASSLVAGGPYEYNEQFF. The CDR3 DNA is TGTGCCAGCAGCTTAGTAGCGGGAGGCCCCTACGAATACAATGAGCAGTTCTTC. The variable domain in full, with the rest retrieved from reference TRBV7-9 and TRBJ2-1, is DTGVSQNPRHKITKRGQNVTFRCDPISEHNRLYWYRQTLGQGPEFLTYFQNEAQLEKSRLLSDRFSAERPKGSFSTLEIQRTEQGDSAMYLCASSLVAGGPYEYNEQFFGPGTRLTVL.

This clone has a single count. The rearrangement links TRBV5-1 to TRBJ2-7, with TRBD1 as a possible D gene (5 bases). Trimming removed 8 bases at V and 2 bases at J, with 8 bases between. Germline CDR1 SGHRS, CDR2 YFSETQ. The CDR3 extends over 11 amino acids. CDR3 sequence (DNA): TGCGCCAGTATGGGGCCCTACGAGCAGTACTTC. This translates into CASMGPYEQYF.

The rearrangement uses TRBV7-8 and TRBJ1-2; no firm D call. V was pared by 8 bases and J by 0 bases, with 16 bases between. The CDR3 consists of 15 residues. Germline CDR1 reads SGHVS; CDR2 reads FQNEAQ. The CDR3: CASGLGEEANYGYTF. CDR3 in DNA: TGTGCCAGCGGACTTGGGGAGGAAGCTAACTATGGCTACACCTTC.

The chain is built from TRBV4-3 and TRBJ2-7, with TRBD1 identical over 8 bases. V lost 4 bases and J lost 2; bases outside the gene matches: 7. The CDR3 consists of 15 residues. Germline CDR1 LGHNA, CDR2 YSLEER. CDR3 coding DNA: TGCGCCAGCAGCCCCGGACAGGGCCTCCCCTACGAGCAGTACTTC. The encoded protein is CASSPGQGLPYEQYF.

J is TRBJ1-1 and V is TRBV9, with 8 bases identical to TRBD1. Germline V lookup: CDR1 SGDLS, CDR2 YYNGEE. The CDR3 is made up of 15 amino acids. J was trimmed by 1 base and V by 4 bases; bases with no gene match: 6. In DNA, the CDR3 is TGTGCCAGCAGCCCTCACAGGGGGTCGAACACTGAAGCTTTCTTT. Its translation: CASSPHRGSNTEAFF.

This chain links TRBV7-6 with TRBJ2-1, with TRBD2 as a possible D gene (5 bases). The CDR3 covers 14 residues. Germline lookup yields CDR1 SGHVS and CDR2 FNYEAQ. The ends were cut back, 5 bases at V and 10 bases at J, with 18 bases in the middle. In DNA form, the CDR3 reads TGTGCCAGCAGCCGAATTACAAACTCGGGAGAGCAGTTCTTC. Translated, it gives CASSRITNSGEQFF. Filled out from reference TRBV7-6 and TRBJ2-1, the complete variable domain reads GAGVSQSPRYKVTKRGQDVALRCDPISGHVSLYWYRQALGQGPEFLTYFNYEAQQDKSGLPNDRFSAERPEGSISTLTIQRTEQRDSAMYRCASSRITNSGEQFFGPGTRLTVL.

A word on this clone: Other DNA sequences from this sample encode an identical CDR3 as well. The V gene is TRBV19, the J gene TRBJ1-3, with D unclear. The CDR3 loop spans 14 amino acids. CDR1 and CDR2 (germline): LNHDA, SQIVND (reference sequence). V lost 3 bases to trimming and J lost 0 bases, with 6 bases between them. The CDR3 reads CASSILSSGNTIYF. The CDR3 DNA reads TGTGCCAGTAGTATTCTCAGCTCTGGAAACACCATATATTTT.

This sequence joins TRBV2 and TRBJ1-5, with 9 positions matching TRBD1. V lost 3 bases, J lost 7 bases, and 7 bases stayed unmatched. Germline CDR1 and CDR2: SNHLY and FYNNEI. The CDR3 extends over 15 amino acids. The CDR3 DNA is TGTGCCAGCAGTGAGGGGACAGGGCATTGGCAGCCCCAGCATTTT. Translating gives CASSEGTGHWQPQHF. Full variable domain (outside the CDR3, taken from reference TRBV2 and TRBJ1-5): EPEVTQTPSHQVTQMGQEVILRCVPISNHLYFYWYRQILGQKVEFLVSFYNNEISEKSEIFDDQFSVERPDGSNFTLKIRSTKLEDSAMYFCASSEGTGHWQPQHFGDGTRLSIL.

The chain employs TRBV4-2 and TRBJ2-7; 9 bases fit TRBD2. The trim removed 3 bases at V and 0 bases at J, leaving 3 bases unmatched. Looked up from germline, CDR1 is LGHNA and CDR2 is YNFKEQ. This CDR3 has 15 amino acids. The CDR3 sequence: CASSHSGSDSYEQYF. CDR3 nucleotide sequence: TGTGCCAGCAGCCATAGCGGGAGCGACTCCTACGAGCAGTACTTC.

The V and J genes are TRBV11-3 and TRBJ1-5; no clear D gene. The CDR3 runs 17 residues. Germline CDR1 is SGHNT and CDR2 is YENEEA. Trimming left V 0 bases short and J 5 bases short, with 17 bases between. CDR3: CASSLDWSPLEDQPQHF. CDR3 nucleotide sequence: TGTGCCAGCAGCTTAGATTGGTCACCCCTAGAGGATCAGCCCCAGCATTTT.

The chain couples TRBV7-2 to TRBJ2-7; no clear D gene. The CDR3 sequence is 12 residues long. V lost 5 bases to trimming and J lost 4 bases, with 9 bases between them. Germline V gives CDR1 SGHTA, CDR2 FQGNSA. The CDR3 DNA is TGTGCCAGCAGCACCAACGGGTACGAGCAGTACTTC. Protein: CASSTNGYEQYF.

This clone appeared a single time. V and J are TRBV5-6 and TRBJ2-1; either TRBD1 or TRBD2 may fit D (6 bases each). The germline V gene encodes CDR1 SGHDT and CDR2 YYEEEE. V lost 0 bases and J 2 bases, leaving 15 bases between the germline ends. The CDR3 is 17 residues long. The chain's CDR3 is CASSLGRWGATYNEQFF. The CDR3 nucleotides read TGTGCCAGCAGCTTGGGTAGGTGGGGGGCAACCTACAATGAGCAGTTCTTC.

The chain employs TRBV28 and TRBJ2-7, with a tentative D call TRBD2 (6 bases). CDR3 size: 13 residues. The V and J ends lost 7 bases and 6 bases respectively, with 16 bases between them. Germline CDR1 reads MDHEN; CDR2 reads SYDVKM. CDR3 nucleotide sequence: TGTGCCAGCAACCTAGGAGGGATCGGCGAGCAGTACTTC. Amino acids: CASNLGGIGEQYF. The full variable domain, with the rest looked up from reference TRBV28 and TRBJ2-7, is DVKVTQSSRYLVKRTGEKVFLECVQDMDHENMFWYRQDPGLGLRLIYFSYDVKMKEKGDIPEGYSVSREKKERFSLILESASTNQTSMYLCASNLGGIGEQYFGPGTRLTVT.

In regard to this clone: Within the sample, other DNA sequences also encode this same CDR3. The gene calls are TRBV28 and TRBJ2-7; tentative D call: TRBD2 (5 bases). The CDR3 covers 14 residues. The ends were cut back, 5 bases at V and 2 bases at J, with 13 bases in the middle. In germline, CDR1 is MDHEN, CDR2 SYDVKM. This CDR3 reads CASSPSGSAYEQYF. The CDR3, as DNA: TGTGCCAGCAGTCCCTCGGGGTCCGCCTACGAGCAGTACTTC.

The chain joins TRBV7-9 to TRBJ2-7; D possibly corresponds to TRBD2 (6 bases). Trimming took off 2 bases at V and 2 bases at J, with 10 bases between the two ends. This CDR3 region has 14 residues. The germline gives CDR1 SEHNR, CDR2 FQNEAQ (reference sequence). This CDR3 is CASSLRDLPYEQYF. The CDR3 DNA reads as TGTGCCAGCAGCTTACGGGACTTACCCTACGAGCAGTACTTC.

The V call is TRBV7-9, the J call TRBJ2-7, with 10 bases aligning to TRBD2. CDR1 and CDR2 from the germline V gene are SEHNR and FQNEAQ (reference sequence). Trimming cost V 1 base and J 2 bases; bases outside gene matches: 5. The CDR3 runs 16 residues. The CDR3, as DNA: TGTGCCAGCAGCTTAGAGTCTAGCGGGAGCCCCTACGAGCAGTACTTC. Protein: CASSLESSGSPYEQYF.

This chain joins TRBV4-1 and TRBJ2-7; 12 bases are a match to TRBD1. The CDR3 covers 17 residues. Germline V lookup: CDR1 MGHRA, CDR2 YSYEKL. The V and J ends lost 2 bases and 4 bases, in that order; junction bases with no gene match: 9. The CDR3 DNA sequence: TGCGCCAGCAGCCAATTTCCGGGACAGGGGGCATCTTACGAGCAGTACTTC. Residues: CASSQFPGQGASYEQYF.

The chain employs TRBV6-5 and TRBJ2-7; TRBD1 matches 7 bases. CDR3 size: 15 residues. CDR1 is MNHEY and CDR2 is SVGAGI in the germline V gene. V shed 7 bases, J shed 2 bases, and the junction held 11 bases outside the gene matches. For the CDR3, the DNA is TGTGCCAGCATTCCTACCCGGGACAGCCCCTACGAGCAGTACTTC. This encodes CASIPTRDSPYEQYF.

V and J are TRBV7-9 and TRBJ2-3; TRBD2 aligns across 7 bases. CDR1 and CDR2 from the germline V gene are SEHNR and FQNEAQ (reference sequence). With V trimmed by 4 bases and J by 0 bases, 4 bases remained unmatched. This CDR3 is built from 15 residues. Here the CDR3 DNA reads TGTGCCAGCAGCTCACCGACTAGCAGCACAGATACGCAGTATTTT. Translation gives CASSSPTSSTDTQYF.